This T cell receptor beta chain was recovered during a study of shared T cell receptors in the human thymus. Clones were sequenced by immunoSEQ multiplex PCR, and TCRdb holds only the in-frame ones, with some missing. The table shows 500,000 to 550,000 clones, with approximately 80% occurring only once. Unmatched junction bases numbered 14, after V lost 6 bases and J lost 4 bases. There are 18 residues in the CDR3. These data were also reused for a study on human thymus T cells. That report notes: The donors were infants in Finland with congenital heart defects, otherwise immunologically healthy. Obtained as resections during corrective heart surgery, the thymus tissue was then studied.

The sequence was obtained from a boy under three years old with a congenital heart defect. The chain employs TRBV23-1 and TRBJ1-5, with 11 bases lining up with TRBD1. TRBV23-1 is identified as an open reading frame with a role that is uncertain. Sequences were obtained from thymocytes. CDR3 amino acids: CASSHRPGQGVTNQPQHF. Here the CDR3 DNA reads TGCGCCAGCAGCCACCGGCCGGGACAGGGGGTGACGAATCAGCCCCAGCATTTT.